The clone carrying this TCR beta chain has only one observation. Its antigen is not known. The sample comes from a study of OX40 agonist ivuxolimab in advanced cancers. Whole-study context: Patients received intravenous ivuxolimab every 2 weeks at 0.01 to 10 mg/kg. A male proportion of 82.7% was recorded, with mean age approximately 57 years and range about 23 to 90.

Germline V lookup: CDR1 MNHEY, CDR2 SVGAGI. The CDR3 totals 14 residues. Trimming stripped 2 bases from V and 4 bases from J, with 8 bases between. TCRdb's table, derived via immunoSEQ multiplex PCR, lists solely in-frame clones and lacks some. Of about 64,000 clones listed, about 80% were seen once; the top ten hold roughly 2.3%. Overall study results and limits: Specificity for antigen went undetermined in the expanded peripheral T cells.

This sequence joins TRBV6-5 and TRBJ1-4; D unclear. Source: CD4+ or CD8+ T cells sorted from blood, taken in a trial of the OX40 agonist ivuxolimab. The sequence was obtained from an adult with an advanced solid tumor such as melanoma, head and neck, liver or kidney cancer. The DNA of the CDR3 is TGTGCCAGCAGTTACAGCGGGTTTAATGAAAAACTGTTTTTT. This gives the protein CASSYSGFNEKLFF.